The 31 T cell receptor beta chains reported below all come from one sample, sequenced in a study of human T cells and chemical hapten exposure. Documented time point: pre-sensitization, week 0. Treatment denoted: therapeutic diphenylcyclopropenone sensitization with weekly scalp DPC. TCRdb reprocessed the RACE reads with MiXCR, giving one entry per CDR3 protein. Of about 93,000 distinct CDR3 sequences in the sample, 7.5% to 9.5% were seen once. The starting material was whole blood, obtained in connection with sensitization to the hapten diphenylcyclopropenone (DPC). The receptors were sampled from a man aged 35-49 years with alopecia areata. Some clones in this sample may be carry-over from other donors' samples.

Regarding this clonotype: The junction departs from the called germline gene at one end, perhaps through a read error. The V gene is TRBV11-2, the J gene TRBJ2-1; TRBD2 agrees at 7 bases. CDR1 and CDR2 (germline): SGHAT, FQNNGV. CDR3 length: 13 residues. The CDR3 region is CASSLEGAGLEDF. CDR3 coding DNA: TGTGCCAGCAGCTTAGAAGGGGCCGGACTAGAGGACTTC.

This chain joins TRBV6-5 and TRBJ2-3, with 7 bases that match TRBD2. V was pared by 8 bases and J by 2 bases, with 4 bases of the junction left unmatched. This CDR3 spans 13 amino acids. Germline CDR1 and CDR2: MNHEY and SVGAGI. In DNA form, the CDR3 reads TGTGCCAGCCGGGACTACAACACAGATACGCAGTATTTT. Its protein product is CASRDYNTDTQYF.

The rearrangement links TRBV12-3 or TRBV12-4 to TRBJ1-2, with 7 bases lining up with TRBD1. The CDR3 covers 13 residues. V lost 5 bases to trimming and J lost 4 bases; unmatched junction nucleotides: 4. CDR3 bases: TGTGCCAGCAGTCTCCGACAGGGCTATGGCTACACCTTC. This codes for CASSLRQGYGYTF.

This clonotype occurred many times. This chain connects TRBV20-1 to TRBJ1-3; D gene unclear. V lost 1 base and J lost 0, with 10 bases in between. Germline CDR1 and CDR2: DFQATT and SNEGSKA (reference sequence). This CDR3 has 15 amino acids. The CDR3 nucleotides are TGCAGTGCTAGAGCTCTGGGGTTCTCTGGAAACACCATATATTTT. This encodes CSARALGFSGNTIYF.

This clonotype was counted a few times. The rearrangement links TRBV20-1 to TRBJ2-1, with D possibly being TRBD1 or TRBD2 (6 bases each). The V end lost 7 bases, the J end lost 4 bases, and 20 bases lay between the germline ends. The CDR3 spans 15 residues. Germline assignment: CDR1 DFQATT and CDR2 SNEGSKA (reference sequence). CDR3: CSVKGVGGGYNEQFF. The CDR3 DNA reads TGCAGTGTTAAGGGAGTTGGAGGGGGGTACAATGAGCAGTTCTTC.

This clonotype was found a few times. The chain has TRBV18 and TRBJ2-5, with D maybe TRBD2 (6 bases). This CDR3 is built from 15 residues. Germline CDR1 reads KGHSH; CDR2 reads LQKENI. The ends were cut back, 3 bases at V and 3 bases at J, with 14 bases in the middle. CDR3 DNA sequence: TGTGCCAGCTCACCCCGGGGGAGCGGAGAAGAGACCCAGTACTTC. Translation: CASSPRGSGEETQYF. Variable domain in full (rest from reference TRBV18 and TRBJ2-5): NAGVMQNPRHLVRRRGQEARLRCSPMKGHSHVYWYRQLPEEGLKFMVYLQKENIIDESGMPKERFSAEFPKEGPSILRIQQVVRGDSAAYFCASSPRGSGEETQYFGPGTRLLVL.

This chain uses TRBV5-1 with TRBJ2-2; TRBD1 matches at 7 bases. V was clipped by 2 bases and J by 0 bases; unmatched bases: 16. The CDR3 is 20 residues long. Germline V lookup: CDR1 SGHRS, CDR2 YFSETQ. CDR3 amino acids: CASSFMTRTGQITNTGELFF. Written as DNA, the CDR3 is TGCGCCAGCAGCTTTATGACTCGGACAGGCCAAATTACGAACACCGGGGAGCTGTTTTTT. Full variable domain (remainder filled in from reference TRBV5-1 and TRBJ2-2): KAGVTQTPRYLIKTRGQQVTLSCSPISGHRSVSWYQQTPGQGLQFLFEYFSETQRNKGNFPGRFSGRQFSNSRSEMNVSTLELGDSALYLCASSFMTRTGQITNTGELFFGEGSRLTVL.

There are many counts of this clonotype. The genes are TRBV4-3 and TRBJ1-6; D is perhaps TRBD1 (6 bases). Germline CDR1 and CDR2: LGHNA and YSLEER. V dropped 0 bases and J dropped 5 bases, with 14 bases sitting between them. The CDR3 is 17 residues long. This CDR3 reads CASSQESGQGNNSPLHF. The CDR3 DNA follows: TGCGCCAGCAGCCAAGAATCCGGGCAGGGGAATAATTCACCCCTCCACTTT.

In this sample, this clonotype turned up a few times. The J gene is TRBJ2-1, the V gene TRBV25-1; D might be TRBD1 (6 bases). V was pared by 4 bases and J by 2 bases, with 12 bases between. Germline-derived CDR1 and CDR2 are MGHDK and SYGVNS. The CDR3 extends over 15 amino acids. For the CDR3, the DNA is TGTGCCAGCAGTGGGTCAGGGGTAACCTACAATGAGCAGTTCTTC. Amino acid sequence: CASSGSGVTYNEQFF.

This clonotype has only one observation. The chain is built from TRBV5-4 and TRBJ2-6, with D possibly being TRBD1 or TRBD2 (5 bases each). Germline V gene data show CDR1 as SGHNT and CDR2 as YYREEE (reference sequence). V was trimmed by 3 bases and J by 2 bases, leaving 12 bases between them. CDR3 length: 16 amino acids. The CDR3 DNA reads as TGTGCCAGCAGCTGGGAGATGGGGGCTGGGGCCAACGTCCTGACTTTC. It is translated as CASSWEMGAGANVLTF. Full variable domain (rest looked up from reference TRBV5-4 and TRBJ2-6): ETGVTQSPTHLIKTRGQQVTLRCSSQSGHNTVSWYQQALGQGPQFIFQYYREEENGRGNFPPRFSGLQFPNYSSELNVNALELDDSALYLCASSWEMGAGANVLTFGAGSRLTVL.

The chain employs TRBV19 and TRBJ1-1; D call uncertain. V dropped 4 bases and J dropped 1 base, with 13 bases sitting between them. Germline V gene data show CDR1 as LNHDA and CDR2 as SQIVND (reference sequence). There are 15 residues in the CDR3. CDR3 loop: CASSSLGSRNTEAFF. CDR3 sequence (DNA): TGTGCCAGTAGTAGCCTGGGATCGCGGAACACTGAAGCTTTCTTT.

The table lists this clonotype with a few counts. This sequence joins TRBV6-2 or TRBV6-3 and TRBJ2-7, with TRBD2 matching over 10 bases. Looked up from germline, CDR1 is MNHEY and CDR2 is SVGEGT. The V gene end was trimmed by 5 bases and the J gene end by 3 bases; junction bases not matched to a gene: 7. This CDR3 has 15 residues. The CDR3 sequence: CASSPRGLANYEQYV. In nucleotides, the CDR3 is TGTGCCAGCAGTCCCCGGGGACTAGCGAACTACGAGCAGTACGTC.

This clonotype was seen a handful of times. The chain uses TRBV15 and TRBJ2-2, with TRBD2 identical over 12 bases. Trimming removed 0 bases from V and 2 bases from J; junction bases left unmatched: 7. The CDR3 has 19 residues. CDR1 is LNHNV, CDR2 YYDKDF, per germline (reference sequence). The CDR3 spells CATSRDAPGLAGNTGELFF. The CDR3, as DNA: TGTGCCACCAGCAGAGATGCCCCCGGACTAGCGGGAAACACCGGGGAGCTGTTTTTT.

At least ten counts were recorded for this clonotype. The V gene is TRBV29-1, the J gene TRBJ1-1; D may be TRBD1 (5 bases). This CDR3 comprises 15 residues. Germline CDR1 is SQVTM and CDR2 is ANQGSEA. With 3 bases removed from V and 3 bases from J, the gap between germline ends came to 17 bases. The CDR3 nucleotides are TGCAGCGTTGACATCTGGGGGGAGGTGTACACTGAAGCTTTCTTT. Protein sequence: CSVDIWGEVYTEAFF.

This clonotype was observed at least ten times. V usage is TRBV14 and J usage is TRBJ1-3; TRBD1 aligns across 7 bases. CDR1 SGHDN and CDR2 FVKESK come from the germline V gene. The CDR3 has 14 residues. The trim removed 4 bases at V and 4 bases at J, leaving 4 bases unmatched. CDR3 sequence: CASSRGQEGNTIYF. The DNA for the CDR3 is TGTGCCAGCAGCCGAGGACAGGAGGGAAACACCATATATTTT.

This clonotype was seen more than once but under ten times. The chain recombines TRBV6-2 or TRBV6-3 with TRBJ2-1; D unclear. The V end lost 6 bases, the J end lost 9 bases, and 9 bases lay between the germline ends. Germline V CDR1 and CDR2: MNHEY, SVGEGT. This CDR3 has 11 residues. CDR3 protein: CASRSAGEQFF. CDR3 coding DNA: TGTGCCAGCAGATCGGCCGGTGAGCAGTTCTTC.

This clonotype came up many times. The genes are TRBV27 and TRBJ1-6, with D maybe TRBD1 (5 bases). Deletions cut 5 bases from V and 6 bases from J, with 14 bases between. Germline CDR1 MNHEY, CDR2 SMNVEV (reference sequence). The CDR3 consists of 15 residues. This CDR3 reads CASSPPGRINSPLHF. The CDR3 region has the DNA TGTGCCAGCAGTCCACCGGGACGGATTAATTCACCCCTCCACTTT.

As to this clonotype: A much more abundant neighbour one base away suggests this may be a read error. The CDR3 sequence: CARSEGFLMEKLFF. CDR3 sequence (DNA): TGTGCCAGAAGTGAAGGTTTTCTCATGGAAAAACTGTTTTTT. The rearrangement joins TRBV6-1 to TRBJ1-4, with unresolved D. The germline gives CDR1 MNHNS, CDR2 SASEGT. There are 14 residues in the CDR3.

CDR3: CASSLGEGSYEQYF. The DNA for the CDR3 is TGTGCCAGCAGTTTAGGGGAGGGGTCCTACGAGCAGTACTTC. The rearrangement links TRBV12-3 or TRBV12-4 to TRBJ2-7; 7 nucleotides agree with TRBD2. The CDR3 extends over 14 amino acids. After removal of 1 base from V and 1 base from J, the junction contained 1 base not matched to a gene.

This clonotype was seen ten or more times. The rearrangement joins TRBV10-3 to TRBJ2-3, with D possibly TRBD1 on 5 matching bases. V shed 3 bases and J shed 2 bases, with 9 bases lying between them. The germline gives CDR1 ENHRY, CDR2 SYGVKD. The CDR3 has 14 residues. CDR3 in DNA: TGTGCCATCAGTGAAGGGGCCGCCACAGATACGCAGTATTTT. This gives the protein CAISEGAATDTQYF.

This clonotype was observed at least ten times. The V gene is TRBV29-1, the J gene TRBJ2-1; 9 positions agree with TRBD2. The J segment lost 9 bases and the V segment lost 7 bases, leaving 16 bases of the junction unmatched. The CDR3 runs to 15 residues. Germline loops: CDR1 SQVTM, CDR2 ANQGSEA. The DNA of the CDR3 is TGCAGCGCCCGGGCGGGTAGCGGGAGTGACGTTGAGCAGTTCTTC. This sequence encodes CSARAGSGSDVEQFF.

Many counts were recorded for this clonotype. V is TRBV6-2 or TRBV6-3 and J is TRBJ1-5, with D unclear. CDR1 and CDR2 from the germline V gene are MNHEY and SVGEGT. This CDR3 is 16 amino acids long. V lost 2 bases and J lost 1, with 12 bases in between. This CDR3 is CASSYKSEISNQPQHF. CDR3 DNA: TGTGCCAGCAGTTACAAAAGTGAAATAAGCAATCAGCCCCAGCATTTT.

The rearrangement links TRBV11-2 to TRBJ1-1, with D unresolved. V was cut by 2 bases and J by 0 bases, with 1 base left in between. CDR1 and CDR2 (germline): SGHAT, FQNNGV. The CDR3 runs to 12 residues. The CDR3 DNA follows: TGTGCCAGCAGCTTACTGAACACTGAAGCTTTCTTT. It translates to CASSLLNTEAFF.

The sample holds many counts of this clonotype. This chain connects TRBV3-1 to TRBJ1-3; no reliable D call. This CDR3 contains 15 residues. Between the trimmed V and J ends, which lost 0 bases and 2 bases, there was a span of 8 bases. Looked up from germline, CDR1 is LGHDT and CDR2 is YNNKEL (reference sequence). The CDR3 bases are TGTGCCAGCAGCCAAGATCCTATTCCTGGAAACACCATATATTTT. Translation: CASSQDPIPGNTIYF.

This clonotype was seen a few times. The gene calls are TRBV5-5 and TRBJ2-2, with D possibly being TRBD1 (6 bases). From germline, CDR1 is SGHKS and CDR2 YYEKEE (reference sequence). The CDR3 consists of 17 residues. V was trimmed by 0 bases and J by 7 bases, leaving 19 bases between them. As DNA, the CDR3 is TGTGCCAGCAGCTTGGATTGGGGGCGGTCAATAATCGGGGAGCTGTTTTTT. It translates to CASSLDWGRSIIGELFF.

At least ten counts were recorded for this clonotype. V is TRBV6-5 and J is TRBJ1-4; TRBD1 agrees at 9 bases. This CDR3 has 12 amino acids. CDR1 and CDR2 from the germline V gene are MNHEY and SVGAGI. The V gene end was trimmed by 6 bases and the J gene end by 17 bases; junction bases not matched to a gene: 10. This chain's CDR3 is CASREGTGRRFF. The CDR3 bases are TGTGCCAGCAGAGAGGGGACAGGGCGCCGATTTTTT.

This clonotype showed up just a few times. V gene TRBV24-1 combines with J gene TRBJ2-7; D could derive from TRBD1 or TRBD2 (7 bases each). There are 14 residues in the CDR3. CDR1 is KGHDR and CDR2 is SFDVKD in the germline V gene. Between the trimmed V and J ends, which lost 12 bases and 1 base, there was a span of 18 bases. In nucleotides, the CDR3 is TGTGCCCCCCCTGGGCAGGGGGGGTCCTACGAGCAGTACGTC. It specifies CAPPGQGGSYEQYV.

The chain is built from TRBV20-1 and TRBJ1-6, with D hard to call. The germline gives CDR1 DFQATT, CDR2 SNEGSKA (reference sequence). The CDR3 spans 14 residues. Trimming removed 1 base from V and 6 bases from J, with 10 bases in between. The CDR3 is CSARVSVANSPLHF. Here the CDR3 DNA reads TGCAGTGCTAGAGTATCTGTCGCTAATTCACCCCTCCACTTT.

This clonotype was observed a few times. V gene TRBV3-1 combines with J gene TRBJ2-3; D possibly corresponds to TRBD2 (5 bases). V dropped 4 bases and J dropped 3 bases, with 17 bases sitting between them. The CDR3 covers 16 residues. The germline V gene encodes CDR1 LGHDT and CDR2 YNNKEL (reference sequence). CDR3 region: CASSLYALEGTDTQYF. CDR3 DNA sequence: TGTGCCAGCAGCCTTTACGCACTAGAAGGTACAGATACGCAGTATTTT.

Ten or more counts support this clonotype. The CDR3 loop is CASQSTETGNYGYTF. The CDR3 region has the DNA TGTGCCAGCCAATCGACAGAAACGGGCAACTATGGCTACACCTTC. J is TRBJ1-2 and V is TRBV12-3 or TRBV12-4, with D perhaps matching TRBD1 (5 bases). The CDR3 loop spans 15 amino acids. V was clipped by 8 bases and J by 2 bases, with 18 bases between them.

This clonotype was found a few times. The rearrangement joins TRBV7-9 to TRBJ1-1; no definite D call. The CDR3 runs 13 residues. V lost 5 bases and J 8 bases, leaving 15 bases between the germline ends. The germline gives CDR1 SEHNR, CDR2 FQNEAQ (reference sequence). CDR3 protein: CASSNESPNEAFF. CDR3 nucleotide sequence: TGTGCCAGCAGCAACGAATCACCAAACGAAGCTTTCTTT.